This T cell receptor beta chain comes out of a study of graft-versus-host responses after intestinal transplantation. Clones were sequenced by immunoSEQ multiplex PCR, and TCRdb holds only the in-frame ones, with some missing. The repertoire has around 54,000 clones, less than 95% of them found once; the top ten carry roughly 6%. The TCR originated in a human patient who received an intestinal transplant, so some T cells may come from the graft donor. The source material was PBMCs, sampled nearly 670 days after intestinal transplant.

This CDR3 is CASSLSRTSYNEQFF. CDR3 sequence (DNA): TGTGCCAGTAGTTTGAGCCGGACCTCCTACAATGAGCAGTTCTTC. V and J are TRBV19 and TRBJ2-1; D is unresolved. The CDR3 is 15 residues long. Germline CDR1 LNHDA, CDR2 SQIVND (reference sequence). V was trimmed by 5 bases and J by 0 bases, leaving 11 bases between them.